This T cell receptor (beta chain) comes out of a study of T cell changes during pregnancy in multiple sclerosis. TCRdb's table, derived via immunoSEQ multiplex PCR, lists solely in-frame clones and lacks some. Of about 42,000 clones listed, roughly 84% are singletons. Germline CDR1 is ENHRY and CDR2 is SYGVKD. There are 14 residues in the CDR3. V lost 0 bases and J 0 bases, leaving 5 bases between the germline ends. The source was CD4+ T cells from peripheral blood mononuclear cells, collected before pregnancy. The TCR comes from a female donor with multiple sclerosis, enrolled in a pregnancy study. V and J are TRBV10-3 and TRBJ1-1; D unresolved. The CDR3 region has the DNA TGTGCCATCAGTGAGTCCTCTATGAACACTGAAGCTTTCTTT. Protein product: CAISESSMNTEAFF.